Listed here is a single T cell receptor (beta chain). The specificity of this receptor is unknown. The record has no base qualities; no much larger clone is one base away. This sample is drawn from a study of blood T cell repertoires in COVID-19 (dated by TCRdb to 2018 to 2021). About the investigation overall: The collaborator samples originated in the United States, Italy and Spain and spanned the acute and convalescent phases of COVID-19. The samples were drawn from the first 160 participants of the ongoing ImmuneRACE study and from some 1,300 subjects provided by 6 global collaborators. Nearly every sample came with metadata listing a de-identified subject ID, COVID-19 status, age in years and sex. The repertoires were made available in a free public database intended to serve as a resource for research on the immune response to SARS-CoV-2. The material from the prospective study consisted of cDNA or gDNA derived from T cells, B-cell-depleted T cells, or PBMCs. Deeply sampled blood TCRbeta repertoires from subjects exposed to, actively infected with, or recovered from COVID-19 were included in the dataset. Where available, HLA class I and class II types were obtained from metadata supplied by the sample provider rather than from assay-based typing. Overall study results and their limits: The quantity of clinical and demographic metadata differed by source and by participant and was supplied without curation.

TCRbeta CDR3 regions were amplified from genomic DNA using the immunoSEQ Assay, a bias-controlled multiplex PCR. As for the original processing: Within the assay, amplification of reference gene primers was used to estimate how many nucleated cells each sample contained. To quantify the absolute abundance of each unique TCRbeta CDR3 rearrangement, sequence reads were collapsed and filtered. Productive Simpson clonality was computed per sample as the square root of Simpson's diversity index over productive rearrangements. What TCRdb holds here is the immuneACCESS table cut down to in-frame rearrangements. Part of the clones is not present; checked against another copy, under half of the missing clones reflect an unresolved V gene, and the others are unexplained. V, J and clone size derive from that table, while D and trimming were established from the DNA sequence. A total of approximately 210,000 clones appear in this sample, almost 85% of them only once. Around 5.5% of the sample is taken by the ten largest.

The germline V gene gives CDR1 as SGDLS and CDR2 as YYNGEE. The cysteine opens and the phenylalanine closes a CDR3 of 17 amino acids. Of all the DNA, just the CDR3 is kept, 51 bases in frame from base 1. Trimmed from V: 1 base; trimmed from J: 9 bases; junction bases lacking a gene match: 11. Whole blood was collected in K2EDTA tubes by collaborating institutions according to the institutions' own protocols. For TCRbeta analysis, collaborators shipped samples as frozen whole blood, isolated PBMCs, or DNA extracted from either of those sample types. This chain is built from TRBV9 and TRBJ2-1, and 12 junctional nucleotides match TRBD2. Sequencing used peripheral blood. The clonotype was recovered from a woman in her 70s with active or convalescent COVID-19. The bases are TGTGCCAGCAGCGTAAGCTCTAGCGGGAGGGCCATTGCTGAGCAGTTCTTC. This translates into CASSVSSSGRAIAEQFF.